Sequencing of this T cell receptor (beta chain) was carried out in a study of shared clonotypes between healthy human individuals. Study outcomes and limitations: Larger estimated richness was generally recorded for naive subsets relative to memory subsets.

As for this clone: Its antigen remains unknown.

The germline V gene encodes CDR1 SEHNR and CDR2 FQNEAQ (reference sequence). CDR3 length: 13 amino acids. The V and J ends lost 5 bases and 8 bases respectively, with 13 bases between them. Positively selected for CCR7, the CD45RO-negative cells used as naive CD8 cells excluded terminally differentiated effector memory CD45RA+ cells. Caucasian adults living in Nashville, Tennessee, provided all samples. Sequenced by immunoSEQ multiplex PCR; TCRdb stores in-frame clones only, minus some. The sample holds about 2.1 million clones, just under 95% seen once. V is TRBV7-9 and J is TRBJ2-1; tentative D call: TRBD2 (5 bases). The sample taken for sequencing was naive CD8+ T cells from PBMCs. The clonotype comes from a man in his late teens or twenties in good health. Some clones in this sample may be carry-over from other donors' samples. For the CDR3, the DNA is TGTGCCAGCAGCCAGGACTTAGTCGATGAGCAGTTCTTC. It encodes CASSQDLVDEQFF.